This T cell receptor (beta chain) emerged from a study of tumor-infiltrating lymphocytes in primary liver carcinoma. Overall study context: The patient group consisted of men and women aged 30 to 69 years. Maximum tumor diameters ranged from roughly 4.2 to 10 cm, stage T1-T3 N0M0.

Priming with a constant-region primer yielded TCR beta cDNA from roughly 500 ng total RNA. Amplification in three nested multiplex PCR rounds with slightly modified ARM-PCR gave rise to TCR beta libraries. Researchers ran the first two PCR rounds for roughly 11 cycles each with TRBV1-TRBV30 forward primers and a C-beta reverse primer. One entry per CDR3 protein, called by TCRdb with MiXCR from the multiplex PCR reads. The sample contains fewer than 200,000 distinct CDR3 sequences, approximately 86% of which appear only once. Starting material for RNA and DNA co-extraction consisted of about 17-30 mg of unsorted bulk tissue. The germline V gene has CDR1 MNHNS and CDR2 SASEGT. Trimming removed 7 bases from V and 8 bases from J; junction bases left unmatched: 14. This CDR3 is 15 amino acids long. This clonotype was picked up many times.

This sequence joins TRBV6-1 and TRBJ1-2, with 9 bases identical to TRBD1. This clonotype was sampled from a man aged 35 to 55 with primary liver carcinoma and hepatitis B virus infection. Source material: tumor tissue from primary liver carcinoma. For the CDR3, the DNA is TGTGCCAGCATAGTTTCCGGGACAGGGTCTGACGGCTACACCTTC. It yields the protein CASIVSGTGSDGYTF.